This TCR beta chain was captured in a study of beta chain features in type 1 diabetes (dated by TCRdb to 2016 to 2018). Turning to the overall study: Patients and healthy donors did not differ in mean age, gender distribution, total cell number or subset yield. In the study, recently diagnosed type 1 diabetes patients and matched healthy donors were compared on the TCRB repertoires of their sorted circulating CD4+ T cell subsets. A total of 90 million to 140 million sorted cells were examined across all samples, and RNA yield correlated strongly with the number of cells per subset. Regulatory and stem cell-like memory subsets were isolated from only 8 patients and about eight healthy donors, whereas naive and central memory subsets came from all 30 or so donors. What the authors observed across the whole study: Because cDNA was sequenced instead of genomic DNA, activated cells with high expression could be over-represented, although the groups did not differ in activation or CD3 levels. PCR may preferentially amplify shorter templates, but because patient and control samples were amplified and corrected together, any resulting skew would affect both groups equally. At VDJ recombination sites, patients with type 1 diabetes made fewer insertions and deleted more nucleotides, a pattern implying thymic rearrangement abnormalities. Because the HLA sub-analyses included only small numbers of individuals, any influence of HLA type on TCRB rearrangement was left unresolved. Naive, central memory and regulatory TCRB repertoires appeared to be more alike among patients than among healthy donors. Type 1 diabetes patients showed a moderate but significant shortening of TCRB CDR3 length in all four CD4+ subsets.

The High Capacity cDNA Reverse Transcription Kit was used to reverse transcribe all of the isolated RNA, meaning that expressed TCRB transcripts were what got sequenced. Deep immunoSEQ sequencing was performed on naive, central memory and regulatory T cell samples, with an average of around 3.5 million total reads per sample. After sorted cells were lysed in RLT buffer, RNA was extracted with DNase-treated RNeasy Micro or Mini kits, with the choice depending on cell number. To prevent cross-contamination, each cell subset was processed individually, whereas patient and healthy donor samples were processed jointly. TCRB sequences were amplified from cDNA with the immunoSEQ multiplex PCR, producing 87-bp fragments spanning the CDR3 region. The amplicons were sequenced using the Illumina HiSeq platform. In the paper's pipeline: Synthetic template baselines were used to correct PCR bias computationally, reads within Hamming distance 2 were collapsed, and singletons that could not be merged were discarded. Reads were aligned against IMGT so that V, D and J genes, CDR3 length and insertions or deletions at six rearrangement sites could be assigned. Within each subset, clonotype counts were normalized to sorted cell number, and only after that were true diversity and Gini coefficients computed with the tcR R package. The overlap coefficient, calculated on TCRB nucleotide sequences, was used to quantify repertoire sharing. Out-of-frame TCRB sequences from naive cells were analyzed to stand in for the pre-selection repertoire. In TCRdb, the immuneACCESS table is reduced to in-frame sequences with V and J assigned. These tables do not hold every clone; where another copy was compared, an unresolved V gene accounts for under half, and the others remain unexplained. V, J and clone size are those of that table, while D and trimming were read from the DNA. In all, the sample holds under 450,000 clones, and about 16% of those were seen once. The ten largest clones represent approximately 0.02% of the sample.

Note on this clone: Its recognized antigen is unknown. No base-level quality is on record; no much larger clone is a single base apart.

From each donor, a single peripheral blood sample of about 100 mL on average was drawn into heparinised tubes. A BD FACSAria II was used to sort naive, central memory, regulatory and stem cell-like memory CD4+ T cells with a panel that included CD45RO, CCR7, CD25, CD127, CD95 and CD27. A purity above 98% was achieved for all sorted populations. PBMCs were separated immediately by Lymphoprep density gradient centrifugation and were stained directly, without being cultured. So that batch effects would be minimized, each experiment stained and sorted samples in pairs, pairing one healthy donor with one patient. The germline ends are 12 bases apart after V is trimmed by 0 bases and J by 5 bases. CDR1 and CDR2, per the germline V gene, are MNHEY and SVGAGI. The CDR3, from cysteine to phenylalanine, totals 15 residues. This entry keeps only the CDR3 DNA: 45 bases, framed from base 1.

The sequenced material came from naive CD4+ T cells from blood. The cell subset or site label on this specimen signifies: true naive CD4+ T cells. The receptor chain draws on TRBV6-5 and TRBJ2-3, with TRBD1 as a weak D call on 5 bases. The TCR originated in a woman under 30 in good health. Here is the DNA: TGTGCCAGCAGTTACTCGACCAGGGCCCGAGATACGCAGTATTTT. Translation gives CASSYSTRARDTQYF.